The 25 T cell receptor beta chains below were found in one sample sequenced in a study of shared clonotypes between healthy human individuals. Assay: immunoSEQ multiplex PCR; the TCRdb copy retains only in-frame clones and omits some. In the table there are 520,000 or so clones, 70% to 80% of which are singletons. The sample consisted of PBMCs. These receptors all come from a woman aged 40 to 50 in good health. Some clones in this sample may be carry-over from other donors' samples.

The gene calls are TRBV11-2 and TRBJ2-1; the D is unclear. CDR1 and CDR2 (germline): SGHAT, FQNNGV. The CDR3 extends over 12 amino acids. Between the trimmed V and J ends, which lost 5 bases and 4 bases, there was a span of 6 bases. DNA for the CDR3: TGTGCCAGCAGCCCCGTATACAATGAGCAGTTCTTC. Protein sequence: CASSPVYNEQFF.

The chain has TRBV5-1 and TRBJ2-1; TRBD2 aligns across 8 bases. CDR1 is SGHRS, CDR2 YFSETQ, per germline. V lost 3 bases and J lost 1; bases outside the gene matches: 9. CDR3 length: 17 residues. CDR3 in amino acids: CASSYPTAGGSYNEQFF. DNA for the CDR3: TGCGCCAGCAGCTATCCCACGGCGGGGGGATCCTACAATGAGCAGTTCTTC.

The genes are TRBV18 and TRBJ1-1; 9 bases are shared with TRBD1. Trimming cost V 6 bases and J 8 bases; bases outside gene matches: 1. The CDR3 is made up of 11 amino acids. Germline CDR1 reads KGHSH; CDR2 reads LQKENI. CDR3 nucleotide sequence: TGTGCCAGCTCTACAGGGGGCGAAGCTTTCTTT. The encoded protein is CASSTGGEAFF.

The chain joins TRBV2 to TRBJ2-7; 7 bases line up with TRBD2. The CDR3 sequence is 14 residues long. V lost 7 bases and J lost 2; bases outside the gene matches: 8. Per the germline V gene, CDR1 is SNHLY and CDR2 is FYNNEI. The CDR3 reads CASTRWREPYEQYF. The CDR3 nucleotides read TGTGCCAGCACGAGGTGGCGGGAGCCCTACGAGCAGTACTTC.

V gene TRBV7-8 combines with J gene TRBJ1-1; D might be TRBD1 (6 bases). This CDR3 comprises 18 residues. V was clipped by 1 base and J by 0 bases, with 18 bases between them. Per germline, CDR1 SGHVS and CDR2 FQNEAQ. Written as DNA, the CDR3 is TGTGCCAGCAGCTTAGGGGGGGCAGGAACGGATTTGAACACTGAAGCTTTCTTT. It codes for CASSLGGAGTDLNTEAFF.

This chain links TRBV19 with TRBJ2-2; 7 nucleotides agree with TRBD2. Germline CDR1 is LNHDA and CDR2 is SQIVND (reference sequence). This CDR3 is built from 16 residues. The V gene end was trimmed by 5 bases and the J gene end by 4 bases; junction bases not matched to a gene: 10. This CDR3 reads CASSPPQRGFTGELFF. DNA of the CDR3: TGTGCCAGTAGTCCCCCCCAGCGGGGATTCACCGGGGAGCTGTTTTTT. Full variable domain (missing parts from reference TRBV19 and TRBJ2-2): DGGITQSPKYLFRKEGQNVTLSCEQNLNHDAMYWYRQDPGQGLRLIYYSQIVNDFQKGDIAEGYSVSREKKESFPLTVTSAQKNPTAFYLCASSPPQRGFTGELFFGEGSRLTVL.

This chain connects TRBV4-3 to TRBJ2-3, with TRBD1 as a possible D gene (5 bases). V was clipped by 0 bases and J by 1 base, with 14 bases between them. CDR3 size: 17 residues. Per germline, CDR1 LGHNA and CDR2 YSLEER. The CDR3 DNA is TGCGCCAGCAGCCAAGAGATTAGGGGTACGGGCACAGATACGCAGTATTTT. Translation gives CASSQEIRGTGTDTQYF.

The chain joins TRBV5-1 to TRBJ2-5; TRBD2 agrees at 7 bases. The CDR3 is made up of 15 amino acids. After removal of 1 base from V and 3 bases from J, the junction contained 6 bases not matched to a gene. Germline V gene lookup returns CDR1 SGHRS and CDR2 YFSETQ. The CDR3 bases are TGCGCCAGCAGCTTGCCCGGGACTACGAAAGAGACCCAGTACTTC. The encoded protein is CASSLPGTTKETQYF.

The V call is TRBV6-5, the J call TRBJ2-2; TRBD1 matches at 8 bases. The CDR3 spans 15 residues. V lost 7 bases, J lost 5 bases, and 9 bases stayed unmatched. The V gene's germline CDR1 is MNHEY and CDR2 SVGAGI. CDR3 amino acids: CASTGGSVATGELFF. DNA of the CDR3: TGTGCCAGCACAGGGGGCTCTGTGGCTACCGGGGAGCTGTTTTTT.

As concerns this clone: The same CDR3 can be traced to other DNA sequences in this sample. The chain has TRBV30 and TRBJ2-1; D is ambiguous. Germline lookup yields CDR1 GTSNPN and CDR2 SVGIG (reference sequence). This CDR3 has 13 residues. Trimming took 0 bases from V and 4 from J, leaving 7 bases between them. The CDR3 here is CAWSVGQYNEQFF. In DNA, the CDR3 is TGTGCCTGGAGTGTCGGCCAATACAATGAGCAGTTCTTC. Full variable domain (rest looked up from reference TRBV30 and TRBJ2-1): SQTIHQWPATLVQPVGSPLSLECTVEGTSNPNLYWYRQAAGRGLQLLFYSVGIGQISSEVPQNLSASRPQDRQFILSSKKLLLSDSGFYLCAWSVGQYNEQFFGPGTRLTVL.

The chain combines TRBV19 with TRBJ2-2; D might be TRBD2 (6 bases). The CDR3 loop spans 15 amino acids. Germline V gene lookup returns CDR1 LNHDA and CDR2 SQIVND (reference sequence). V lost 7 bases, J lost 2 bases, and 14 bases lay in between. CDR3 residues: CASNSWGDNTGELFF. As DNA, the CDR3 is TGTGCCAGTAACTCTTGGGGGGACAACACCGGGGAGCTGTTTTTT.

The CDR3 protein is CASSPQTTYNEQFF. DNA of the CDR3: TGTGCCAGCAGCCCACAGACTACATACAATGAGCAGTTCTTC. The V call is TRBV9, the J call TRBJ2-1; possible D gene TRBD2, 5 bases. Germline CDR1 is SGDLS and CDR2 is YYNGEE. Trimming shortened V by 4 bases and J by 4 bases, and 12 bases separated the two germline ends. The CDR3 totals 14 residues.

The CDR3 here is CASMRGRQGTYNEQFF. CDR3 DNA sequence: TGTGCCAGCATGAGGGGGAGACAGGGGACCTACAATGAGCAGTTCTTC. V usage is TRBV2 and J usage is TRBJ2-1, with TRBD1 matching 8 bases. This CDR3 spans 16 amino acids. J lost 2 bases, V lost 7 bases, and 10 bases had no gene match. CDR1 is SNHLY, CDR2 FYNNEI, per germline.

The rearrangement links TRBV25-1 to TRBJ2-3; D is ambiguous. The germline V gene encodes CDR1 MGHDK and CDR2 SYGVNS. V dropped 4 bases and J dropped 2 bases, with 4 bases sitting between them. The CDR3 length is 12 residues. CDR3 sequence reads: CASSGNTDTQYF. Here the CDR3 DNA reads TGTGCCAGCAGTGGGAACACAGATACGCAGTATTTT.

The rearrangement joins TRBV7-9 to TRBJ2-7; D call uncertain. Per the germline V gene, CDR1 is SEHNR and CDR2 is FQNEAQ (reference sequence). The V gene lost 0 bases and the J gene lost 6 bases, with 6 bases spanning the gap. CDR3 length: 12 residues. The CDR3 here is CASSLAGSEQYF. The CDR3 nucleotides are TGTGCCAGCAGCTTAGCCGGCTCCGAGCAGTACTTC.

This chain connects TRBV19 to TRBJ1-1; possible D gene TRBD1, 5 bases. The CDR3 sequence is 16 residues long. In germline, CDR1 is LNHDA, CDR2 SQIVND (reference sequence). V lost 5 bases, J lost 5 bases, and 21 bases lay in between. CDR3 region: CASSRGVGALRTEAFF. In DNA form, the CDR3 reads TGTGCCAGTAGTCGGGGCGTAGGGGCTTTACGGACTGAAGCTTTCTTT.

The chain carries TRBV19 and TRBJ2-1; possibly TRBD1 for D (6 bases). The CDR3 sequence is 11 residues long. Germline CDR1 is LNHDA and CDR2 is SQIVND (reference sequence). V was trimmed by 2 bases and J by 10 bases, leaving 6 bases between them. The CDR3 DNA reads TGTGCCAGTAGTATACAGGGGGAGCAGTTCTTC. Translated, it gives CASSIQGEQFF.

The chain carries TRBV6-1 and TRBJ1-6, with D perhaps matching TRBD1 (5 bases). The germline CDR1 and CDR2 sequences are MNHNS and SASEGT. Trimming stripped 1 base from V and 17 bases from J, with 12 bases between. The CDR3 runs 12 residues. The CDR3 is CASSEGEGRVHF. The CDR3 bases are TGTGCCAGCAGTGAAGGGGAGGGACGGGTCCACTTT.

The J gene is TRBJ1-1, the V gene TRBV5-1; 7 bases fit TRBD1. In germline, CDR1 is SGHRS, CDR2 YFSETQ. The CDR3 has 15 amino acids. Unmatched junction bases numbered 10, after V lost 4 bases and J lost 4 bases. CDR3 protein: CASSPLQGMSTEAFF. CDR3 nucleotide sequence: TGCGCCAGCAGCCCACTACAGGGGATGAGCACTGAAGCTTTCTTT.

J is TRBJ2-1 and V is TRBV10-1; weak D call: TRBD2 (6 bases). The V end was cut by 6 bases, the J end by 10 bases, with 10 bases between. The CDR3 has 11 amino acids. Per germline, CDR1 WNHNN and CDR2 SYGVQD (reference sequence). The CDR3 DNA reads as TGCGCCAGCAGCAATCGGGGGGAGCAGTTCTTC. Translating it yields CASSNRGEQFF.

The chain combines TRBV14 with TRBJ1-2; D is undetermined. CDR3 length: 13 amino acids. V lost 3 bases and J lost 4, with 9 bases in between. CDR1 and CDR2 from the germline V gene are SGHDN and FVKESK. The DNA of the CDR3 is TGTGCCAGCAGCCAGGACGCCTCCTATGGCTACACCTTC. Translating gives CASSQDASYGYTF.

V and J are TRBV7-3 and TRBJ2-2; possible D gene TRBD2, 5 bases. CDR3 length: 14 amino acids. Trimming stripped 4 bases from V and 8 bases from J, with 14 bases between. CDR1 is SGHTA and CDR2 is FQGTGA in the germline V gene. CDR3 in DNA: TGTGCCAGCAGCTCAAGGACCGGAGGAGGGGAGCTGTTTTTT. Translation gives CASSSRTGGGELFF.

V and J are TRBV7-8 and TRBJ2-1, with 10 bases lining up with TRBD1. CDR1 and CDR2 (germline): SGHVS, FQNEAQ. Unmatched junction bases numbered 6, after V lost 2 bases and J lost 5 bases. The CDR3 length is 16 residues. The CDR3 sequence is CASSLRGTGVNNEQFF. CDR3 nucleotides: TGTGCCAGCAGCTTACGGGGGACAGGGGTTAACAATGAGCAGTTCTTC.

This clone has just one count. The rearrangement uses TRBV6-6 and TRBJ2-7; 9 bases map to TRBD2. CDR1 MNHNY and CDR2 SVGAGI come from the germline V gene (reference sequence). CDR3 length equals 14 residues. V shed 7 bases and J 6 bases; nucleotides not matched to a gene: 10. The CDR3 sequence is CASNSGTSPSEQYF. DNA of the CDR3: TGTGCCAGCAACTCTGGGACTAGCCCTTCCGAGCAGTACTTC.

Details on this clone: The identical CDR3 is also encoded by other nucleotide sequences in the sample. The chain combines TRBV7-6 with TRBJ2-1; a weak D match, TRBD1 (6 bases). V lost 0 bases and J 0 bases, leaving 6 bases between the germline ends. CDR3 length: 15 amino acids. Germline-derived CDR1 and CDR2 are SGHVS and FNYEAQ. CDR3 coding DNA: TGTGCCAGCAGCTTAGCGGGGGCCTCCTACAATGAGCAGTTCTTC. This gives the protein CASSLAGASYNEQFF.